This T cell receptor beta chain was sequenced during a study of blood T cell repertoires in COVID-19. The data were produced by immunoSEQ multiplex PCR, yet TCRdb's version contains in-frame clones alone and is incomplete. The profile covers roughly 190,000 clones, with about 85% appearing a single time and less than 9% taken by the ten largest. The V gene's germline CDR1 is SGHRS and CDR2 YFSETQ. With 0 bases removed from V and 2 bases from J, the gap between germline ends came to 9 bases. CDR3 size: 15 residues. This clonotype was obtained from a woman aged 55-75 years with acute or convalescent COVID-19. Sequencing was carried out using peripheral blood. The rearrangement uses TRBV5-1 and TRBJ2-1; weak D call: TRBD2 (5 bases). The CDR3 coding sequence is TGCGCCAGCAGCTTGGATTCCGGGACCTACAATGAGCAGTTCTTC. Protein sequence: CASSLDSGTYNEQFF.